This record covers a single T cell receptor (beta chain). This clone was picked up one time. Its antigen specificity is not known. No much larger clonotype is one base removed from it; base qualities were not supplied. The immunoSEQ Assay, a bias-controlled multiplex PCR, was used to amplify TCRbeta CDR3 regions from genomic DNA. The authors' analysis ran thus. The number of nucleated cells in each sample was estimated by amplification of reference gene primers within the assay. Sequence reads were collapsed and filtered to measure the absolute abundance of every unique TCRbeta CDR3 rearrangement. For each sample, productive Simpson clonality was calculated as the square root of Simpson's diversity index over productive rearrangements. This immuneACCESS table, as held by TCRdb, lists in-frame sequences with V and J called but not all clones. Of the missing ones, under half trace to an unresolved V gene in checked studies; the others have no known cause. The V and J calls and clone size are taken from that table; D and trimming were inferred from the DNA. The sample yields 250,000 or so clones; just over 85% were counted once. Clones ranked in the top ten supply about 1.7% of the sample.

The data were obtained in a study of blood T cell repertoires in COVID-19 (dated by TCRdb to 2020 to 2021). Describing the broader study: Samples from collaborators originated in the United States, Italy and Spain and spanned both the acute and convalescent phases of COVID-19. The prospective study material was composed of cDNA or gDNA derived from T cells, B-cell-depleted T cells, or PBMCs. Subjects who had been exposed to COVID-19, were actively infected with it, or had recovered from it provided the deeply sampled blood TCRbeta repertoires that made up the dataset. The repertoires were released in a freely available public database intended as a resource for research on the immune response to SARS-CoV-2. Samples were obtained from the ongoing ImmuneRACE study (first 160 participants) and from roughly 1,300 subjects provided by 6 global collaborators. Sample metadata almost always included a de-identified subject ID, COVID-19 status, age in years and sex. Where available, HLA class I and class II types were taken from metadata supplied by the sample provider and were not determined by assay-based typing. The paper's findings and limits, for the study overall: The quantity of clinical and demographic metadata differed by source and by participant and was supplied without curation.

The germline V gene specifies SGHTA as CDR1 and FQGNSA as CDR2. The CDR3, from cysteine to phenylalanine, totals 15 residues. The only DNA kept is the CDR3, 45 bases in frame from the first base. V is clipped by 5 bases and J by 0 bases, and the sequence between their germline boundaries is 14 bases long. Enrolling through a virtual design, the prospective study's participants ranged in age from roughly 18 to 95 years and lived across 24 United States geographic areas. In the prospective study, cohorts were assigned on the basis of participant-reported clinical history obtained from a screening survey and a study questionnaire. For ImmuneRACE Cohort 3, a participant was defined as recovered based on two consecutive negative NP/OP PCR tests, clearance by a healthcare professional, or resolution of symptoms. In the prospective study, whole blood, serum and a nasopharyngeal or oropharyngeal swab were collected from each participant by mobile phlebotomists. Over a roughly 2-month period, participants in the prospective study had the option of providing additional blood draws and questionnaires. Before DNA extraction, prospective study blood samples were shipped either frozen or at room temperature.

The rearrangement joined TRBV7-2 to TRBJ2-7; the D gene is possibly TRBD1, with 5 bases matching. This TCR came from a man aged 35-49 years who had recovered from COVID-19. The sample taken for sequencing was PBMCs or T cells enriched from blood (not recorded which). The sequenced DNA is TGTGCCAGCAGCCCCCGACAGATTAGCTCCTACGAGCAGTACTTC. Its amino acids are CASSPRQISSYEQYF. Outside the CDR3, residues come from the reference TRBV7-2 and TRBJ2-7 proteins, so the full variable domain is: GAGVSQSPSNKVTEKGKDVELRCDPISGHTALYWYRQSLGQGLEFLIYFQGNSAPDKSGLPSDRFSAERTGGSVSTLTIQRTQQEDSAVYLCASSPRQISSYEQYFGPGTRLTVT.